Below, 24 T cell receptor beta chains from the same sample are listed, as sequenced in a study of T cell responses to AZD1222 COVID-19 vaccine. TCRdb's copy holds only in-frame clones and misses some; the assay was immunoSEQ multiplex PCR. The sample contains 180,000 or so clones, over 90% of which appear only once. Sequencing was performed on peripheral blood, taken 28 days after the second AZD1222 dose. All receptors come from an adult who received the AZD1222 COVID-19 vaccine.

The V and J genes are TRBV28 and TRBJ2-7, with D perhaps TRBD1 (5 bases). The germline V gene has CDR1 MDHEN and CDR2 SYDVKM. Trimming took off 3 bases at V and 5 bases at J, with 14 bases between the two ends. The CDR3 length is 14 residues. DNA of the CDR3: TGTGCCAGCAGTTTGTTTTGGCAGGGCAACGAGCAGTACTTC. Protein: CASSLFWQGNEQYF.

This chain's CDR3 is CASSLGGTSGGTDTQYF. The CDR3 nucleotides are TGCGCCAGCAGCTTGGGTGGGACTAGCGGGGGCACAGATACGCAGTATTTT. The chain couples TRBV5-1 to TRBJ2-3; the match to TRBD2 covers 13 bases. V lost 0 bases to trimming and J lost 1 base; unmatched junction nucleotides: 2. Germline CDR1 and CDR2: SGHRS and YFSETQ. The length of the CDR3 is 17 residues.

This clone was seen a single time. The chain has TRBV5-1 and TRBJ2-1; 8 positions match TRBD1. Looked up from germline, CDR1 is SGHRS and CDR2 is YFSETQ. The J segment lost 4 bases and the V segment lost 0 bases, leaving 18 bases of the junction unmatched. This CDR3 comprises 20 residues. The DNA of the CDR3 is TGCGCCAGCAGCTTGGTCAGTCCAGGGGGCGCCAAGTTGGGTTACAATGAGCAGTTCTTC. Its protein product is CASSLVSPGGAKLGYNEQFF.

The V and J genes are TRBV5-1 and TRBJ1-2; D uncertain. Looked up from germline, CDR1 is SGHRS and CDR2 is YFSETQ. Trimming cost V 2 bases and J 2 bases, with 10 bases left between them. This CDR3 is 14 amino acids long. CDR3 protein: CASSLPYGNYGYTF. The CDR3 DNA is TGCGCCAGCAGCTTACCCTACGGGAACTATGGCTACACCTTC.

V and J are TRBV10-2 and TRBJ1-2; tentatively, D is TRBD1 (5 bases). The germline V and J ends were trimmed by 2 bases and 8 bases, with 12 bases remaining between them. Germline lookup yields CDR1 WSHSY and CDR2 SAAADI. CDR3 length: 13 residues. As DNA, the CDR3 is TGCGCCAGCAGTGAGGCAGGGAGGTACGGCTACACCTTC. Residues: CASSEAGRYGYTF.

The chain has TRBV28 and TRBJ1-2; tentative D call: TRBD1 (6 bases). Trimming cost V 6 bases and J 0 bases, with 14 bases left between them. This CDR3 is built from 15 residues. CDR1 and CDR2 (germline): MDHEN, SYDVKM. The DNA of the CDR3 is TGTGCCAGCAGCACCGCGGGGGCTTCTAACTATGGCTACACCTTC. Amino acids: CASSTAGASNYGYTF.

This clone was seen once. This sequence joins TRBV18 and TRBJ2-7, with a possible D match to TRBD1 (6 bases). Per the germline V gene, CDR1 is KGHSH and CDR2 is LQKENI. V was pared by 3 bases and J by 2 bases, with 14 bases between. This CDR3 contains 15 residues. This chain's CDR3 is CASSPEAQGPYEQYF. CDR3 DNA sequence: TGTGCCAGCTCACCCGAGGCCCAGGGGCCCTACGAGCAGTACTTC.

The gene calls are TRBV6-5 and TRBJ2-5, with TRBD2 as a possible D gene (5 bases). Deletions cut 8 bases from V and 3 bases from J, with 10 bases between. The germline CDR1 and CDR2 sequences are MNHEY and SVGAGI. The CDR3 has 12 amino acids. The CDR3 protein is CASSGSEETQYF. DNA for the CDR3: TGTGCCAGCTCGGGGTCTGAAGAGACCCAGTACTTC.

J is TRBJ2-7 and V is TRBV2; a possible D gene is TRBD1 (6 bases). The germline gives CDR1 SNHLY, CDR2 FYNNEI. The V and J ends lost 8 bases and 0 bases respectively, with 11 bases between them. This CDR3 spans 13 amino acids. The CDR3 DNA reads as TGTGCCAGCCGGGACATGGGCTCCTACGAGCAGTACTTC. This codes for CASRDMGSYEQYF.

With regard to this clone: The sample carries other DNA sequences with the same CDR3. J is TRBJ1-5 and V is TRBV12-3 or TRBV12-4; D gene unclear. CDR3 length: 12 amino acids. The V gene lost 6 bases and the J gene lost 4 bases, with 7 bases spanning the gap. The CDR3 sequence: CASSLGNQPQHF. The CDR3 DNA is TGTGCCAGCAGCCTAGGAAATCAGCCCCAGCATTTT.

As to this clone: Other DNA sequences within the sample encode an identical CDR3. The chain joins TRBV18 to TRBJ1-4, with unresolved D. Germline CDR1 is KGHSH and CDR2 is LQKENI. Trimming removed 2 bases from V and 0 bases from J, with 4 bases in between. The CDR3 spans 14 residues. The CDR3 reads CASSPGATNEKLFF. The CDR3 DNA is TGTGCCAGCTCACCAGGTGCAACTAATGAAAAACTGTTTTTT. Combining the CDR3 with reference TRBV18 and TRBJ1-4 gives the whole variable domain NAGVMQNPRHLVRRRGQEARLRCSPMKGHSHVYWYRQLPEEGLKFMVYLQKENIIDESGMPKERFSAEFPKEGPSILRIQQVVRGDSAAYFCASSPGATNEKLFFGSGTQLSVL.

The chain carries TRBV11-2 and TRBJ2-5; TRBD2 is a possible D gene (6 bases). The V gene lost 2 bases and the J gene lost 7 bases, with 20 bases spanning the gap. In germline, CDR1 is SGHAT, CDR2 FQNNGV. The CDR3 runs 16 residues. The CDR3 region has the DNA TGTGCCAGCAGCTTATATCGTACCGGGGCCGGGGGGACCCAGTACTTC. This sequence encodes CASSLYRTGAGGTQYF.

The chain uses TRBV18 and TRBJ1-5, with a tentative D call TRBD1 (5 bases). CDR3 size: 15 residues. Germline assignment: CDR1 KGHSH and CDR2 LQKENI. The V end was cut by 3 bases, the J end by 3 bases, with 12 bases between. The CDR3 reads CASSPGPRANQPQHF. The CDR3 nucleotides read TGTGCCAGCTCACCGGGGCCGAGGGCCAATCAGCCCCAGCATTTT.

The chain joins TRBV5-1 to TRBJ2-7; D possibly corresponds to TRBD1 (5 bases). The CDR3 is 15 amino acids. The V end lost 4 bases, the J end lost 2 bases, and 16 bases lay between the germline ends. From germline, CDR1 is SGHRS and CDR2 YFSETQ. CDR3 region: CASSKELTAPYEQYF. Here the CDR3 DNA reads TGCGCCAGCAGCAAGGAACTGACAGCGCCCTACGAGCAGTACTTC.

The J gene is TRBJ1-4, the V gene TRBV7-9; D uncertain. Germline CDR1 and CDR2: SEHNR and FQNEAQ (reference sequence). The CDR3 consists of 15 residues. The ends were cut back, 2 bases at V and 0 bases at J, with 7 bases in the middle. CDR3 residues: CASSLRAPTNEKLFF. The DNA for the CDR3 is TGTGCCAGCAGCTTAAGGGCCCCAACTAATGAAAAACTGTTTTTT.

The chain uses TRBV4-1 and TRBJ1-6; D possibly corresponds to TRBD1 (6 bases). Per the germline V gene, CDR1 is MGHRA and CDR2 is YSYEKL. This CDR3 is built from 16 residues. V lost 4 bases and J 3 bases, leaving 13 bases between the germline ends. The CDR3 sequence is CASSPTIQGYNSPLHF. The CDR3 DNA reads TGCGCCAGCAGCCCCACGATACAGGGCTATAATTCACCCCTCCACTTT.

This clone is a singleton in its sample. The chain couples TRBV5-1 to TRBJ2-5, with D perhaps TRBD1 (5 bases). V gave up 6 bases and J gave up 3 bases, with 12 bases separating them. The CDR3 runs to 13 residues. Per the germline V gene, CDR1 is SGHRS and CDR2 is YFSETQ. CDR3 region: CASTVDREETQYF. The CDR3 DNA reads TGCGCCAGCACCGTCGACAGAGAAGAGACCCAGTACTTC.

This clone has only one observation. The J gene is TRBJ2-7, the V gene TRBV13; D assignment may be TRBD1 or TRBD2 (5 bases each). This CDR3 is built from 14 residues. Per the germline V gene, CDR1 is PRHDT and CDR2 is FYEKMQ (reference sequence). Between the trimmed V and J ends, which lost 4 bases and 5 bases, there was a span of 15 bases. CDR3 region: CASSSPGATDEQYF. CDR3 nucleotides: TGTGCCAGCAGCTCCCCCGGGGCAACCGACGAGCAGTACTTC.

This clone is a singleton in its sample. The genes are TRBV10-1 and TRBJ2-7; D possibly matches TRBD1 or TRBD2 (5 bases each). The CDR3 loop spans 14 amino acids. V shed 0 bases and J shed 5 bases, with 11 bases lying between them. CDR1 is WNHNN, CDR2 SYGVQD, per germline (reference sequence). The CDR3 sequence: CASSESGVSNEQYF. CDR3 coding DNA: TGCGCCAGCAGTGAGTCGGGGGTAAGCAACGAGCAGTACTTC.

This sequence joins TRBV28 and TRBJ1-2; D unclear. The V and J ends lost 7 bases and 2 bases respectively, with 11 bases between them. The CDR3 covers 13 residues. Germline V gene sequence: CDR1 MDHEN, CDR2 SYDVKM. The CDR3 spells CASTPPGNYGYTF. Here the CDR3 DNA reads TGTGCCAGCACCCCGCCGGGCAACTATGGCTACACCTTC.

There are a few counts of this clone. The genes are TRBV27 and TRBJ1-2; D perhaps matches TRBD1 (5 bases). Trimming shortened V by 7 bases and J by 2 bases, and 17 bases separated the two germline ends. The CDR3 contains 15 residues. Germline-derived CDR1 and CDR2 are MNHEY and SMNVEV (reference sequence). CDR3 loop: CASTFLFGGNYGYTF. Written as DNA, the CDR3 is TGTGCCAGCACCTTCCTATTCGGGGGGAACTATGGCTACACCTTC.

This chain joins TRBV3-1 (or the pseudogene TRBV3-2) and TRBJ1-2, with 9 bases identical to TRBD1. V lost 5 bases and J lost 5; bases outside the gene matches: 9. The length of the CDR3 is 15 residues. The V gene's germline CDR1 is LGHDT and CDR2 YNNKEL (reference sequence). CDR3 in amino acids: CASSNQQGAKYGYTF. Here the CDR3 DNA reads TGTGCCAGCAGCAATCAACAGGGGGCAAAGTATGGCTACACCTTC.

The genes are TRBV2 and TRBJ1-3, with D tentatively TRBD1 (5 bases). This CDR3 is 15 amino acids long. Trimming removed 8 bases at V and 4 bases at J, with 18 bases between. CDR1 and CDR2 from the germline V gene are SNHLY and FYNNEI. The CDR3 here is CASGGRVPSGNTIYF. CDR3 DNA: TGTGCCAGCGGGGGAAGGGTACCGTCGGGAAACACCATATATTTT.

The chain recombines TRBV4-1 with TRBJ1-1; D gene unclear. V was pared by 1 base and J by 7 bases, with 25 bases between. Germline V gene sequence: CDR1 MGHRA, CDR2 YSYEKL. The CDR3 contains 18 residues. CDR3 DNA: TGCGCCAGCAGCCAAGGAAGGGCCCGGGGAGCTCTTAATCGTGAAGCTTTCTTT. It yields the protein CASSQGRARGALNREAFF.